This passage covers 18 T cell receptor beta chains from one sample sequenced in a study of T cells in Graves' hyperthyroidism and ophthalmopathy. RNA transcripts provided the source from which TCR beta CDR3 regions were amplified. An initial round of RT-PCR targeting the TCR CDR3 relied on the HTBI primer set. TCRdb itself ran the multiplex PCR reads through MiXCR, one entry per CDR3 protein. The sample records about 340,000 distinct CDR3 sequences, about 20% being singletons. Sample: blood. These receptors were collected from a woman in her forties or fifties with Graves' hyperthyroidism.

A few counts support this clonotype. CDR3 DNA sequence: TGTGCCAGCAGTCCACCGGGACAGGGTATAGGGGGTGGCTACACCTTC. Its translation is CASSPPGQGIGGGYTF. V gene TRBV6-1 combines with J gene TRBJ1-2; 9 nucleotides agree with TRBD1. CDR1 MNHNS and CDR2 SASEGT come from the germline V gene. The CDR3 runs to 16 residues. V shed 5 bases, J shed 7 bases, and the junction held 14 bases outside the gene matches.

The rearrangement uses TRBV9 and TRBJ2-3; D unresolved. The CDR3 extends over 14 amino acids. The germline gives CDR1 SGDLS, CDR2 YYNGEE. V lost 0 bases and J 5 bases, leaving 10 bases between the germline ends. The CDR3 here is CASSVGLVVDTQYF. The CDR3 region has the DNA TGTGCCAGCAGCGTAGGATTAGTCGTAGATACGCAGTATTTT.

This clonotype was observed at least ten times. DNA of the CDR3: TGTGCCAGCAGCCAAACAGGAGTTTCACCCCTCCACTTT. Translating gives CASSQTGVSPLHF. The chain uses TRBV6-1 and TRBJ1-6; perhaps TRBD1 as D (5 bases). Deletions cut 6 bases from V and 9 bases from J, with 12 bases between. The CDR3 is 13 residues long. Germline loops: CDR1 MNHNS, CDR2 SASEGT.

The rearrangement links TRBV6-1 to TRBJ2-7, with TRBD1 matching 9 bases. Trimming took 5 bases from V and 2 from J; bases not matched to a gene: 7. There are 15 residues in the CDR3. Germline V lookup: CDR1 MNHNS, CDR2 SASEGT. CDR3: CASSLDRGPAYEQYF. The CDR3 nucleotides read TGTGCCAGCAGTCTGGACAGGGGACCCGCCTACGAGCAGTACTTC.

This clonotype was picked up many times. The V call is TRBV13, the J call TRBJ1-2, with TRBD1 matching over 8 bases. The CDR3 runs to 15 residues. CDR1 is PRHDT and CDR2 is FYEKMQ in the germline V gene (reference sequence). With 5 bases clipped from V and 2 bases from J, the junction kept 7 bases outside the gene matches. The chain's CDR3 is CASSIRDRLNYGYTF. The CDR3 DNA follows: TGTGCCAGCAGCATAAGGGACAGGCTAAACTATGGCTACACCTTC.

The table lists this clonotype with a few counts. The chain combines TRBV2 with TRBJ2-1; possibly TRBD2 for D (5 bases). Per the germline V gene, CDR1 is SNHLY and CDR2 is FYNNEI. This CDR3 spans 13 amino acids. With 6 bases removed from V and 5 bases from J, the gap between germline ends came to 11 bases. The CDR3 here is CASSLDFHNEQFF. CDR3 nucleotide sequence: TGTGCCAGCAGCCTGGACTTTCACAATGAGCAGTTCTTC.

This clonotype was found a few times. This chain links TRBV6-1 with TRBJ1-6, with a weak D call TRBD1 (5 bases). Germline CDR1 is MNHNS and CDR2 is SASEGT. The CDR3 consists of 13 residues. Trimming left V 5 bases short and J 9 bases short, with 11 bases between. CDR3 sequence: CASSPGTSSPLHF. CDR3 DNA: TGTGCCAGCAGTCCTGGGACGAGTTCACCCCTCCACTTT.

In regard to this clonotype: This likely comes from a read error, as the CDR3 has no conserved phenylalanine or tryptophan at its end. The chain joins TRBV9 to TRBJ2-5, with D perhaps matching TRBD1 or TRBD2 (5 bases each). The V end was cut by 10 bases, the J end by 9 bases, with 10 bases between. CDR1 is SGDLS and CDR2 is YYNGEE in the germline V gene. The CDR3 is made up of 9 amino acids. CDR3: CACLGAQYV. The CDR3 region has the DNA TGTGCCTGCTTGGGGGCCCAGTACGTC.

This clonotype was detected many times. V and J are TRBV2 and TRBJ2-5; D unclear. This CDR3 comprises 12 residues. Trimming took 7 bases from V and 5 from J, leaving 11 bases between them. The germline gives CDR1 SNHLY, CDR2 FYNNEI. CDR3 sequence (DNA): TGTGCCAGCAAAAGGAGTTCGGAGACCCAGTACTTC. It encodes CASKRSSETQYF. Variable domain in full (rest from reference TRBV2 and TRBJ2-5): EPEVTQTPSHQVTQMGQEVILRCVPISNHLYFYWYRQILGQKVEFLVSFYNNEISEKSEIFDDQFSVERPDGSNFTLKIRSTKLEDSAMYFCASKRSSETQYFGPGTRLLVL.

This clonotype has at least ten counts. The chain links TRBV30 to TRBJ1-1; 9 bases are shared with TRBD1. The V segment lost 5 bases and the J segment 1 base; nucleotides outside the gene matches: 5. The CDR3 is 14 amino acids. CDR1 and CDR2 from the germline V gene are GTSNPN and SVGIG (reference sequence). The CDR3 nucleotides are TGTGCCTGGGAAGGACAGGGGCCGAACACTGAAGCTTTCTTT. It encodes CAWEGQGPNTEAFF.

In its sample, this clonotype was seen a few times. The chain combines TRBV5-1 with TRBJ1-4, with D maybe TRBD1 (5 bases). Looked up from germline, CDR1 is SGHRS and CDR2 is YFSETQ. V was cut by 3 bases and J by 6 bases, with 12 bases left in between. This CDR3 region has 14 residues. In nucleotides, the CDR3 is TGCGCCAGCAGCTGGAGCGGGGGGGATGAAAAACTGTTTTTT. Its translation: CASSWSGGDEKLFF. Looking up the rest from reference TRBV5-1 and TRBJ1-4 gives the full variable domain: KAGVTQTPRYLIKTRGQQVTLSCSPISGHRSVSWYQQTPGQGLQFLFEYFSETQRNKGNFPGRFSGRQFSNSRSEMNVSTLELGDSALYLCASSWSGGDEKLFFGSGTQLSVL.

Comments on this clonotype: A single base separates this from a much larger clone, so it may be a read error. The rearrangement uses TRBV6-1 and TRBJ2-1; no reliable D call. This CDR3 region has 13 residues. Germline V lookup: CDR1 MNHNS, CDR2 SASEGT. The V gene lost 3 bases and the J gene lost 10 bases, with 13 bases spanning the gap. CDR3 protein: CASSDSSSYEQFF. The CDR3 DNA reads TGTGCCAGCAGTGATAGCTCTTCCTACGAGCAGTTCTTC.

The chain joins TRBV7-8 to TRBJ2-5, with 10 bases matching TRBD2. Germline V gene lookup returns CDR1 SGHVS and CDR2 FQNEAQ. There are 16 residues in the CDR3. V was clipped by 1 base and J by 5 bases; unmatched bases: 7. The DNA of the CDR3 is TGTGCCAGCAGCTTAGGGAGCGGGAGGGGGGAGGAGACCCAGTACTTC. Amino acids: CASSLGSGRGEETQYF.

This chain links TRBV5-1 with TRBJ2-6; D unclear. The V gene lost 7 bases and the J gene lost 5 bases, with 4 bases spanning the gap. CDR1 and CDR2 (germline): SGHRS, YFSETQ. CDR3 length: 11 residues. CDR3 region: CASGRANVLTF. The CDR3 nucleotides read TGCGCCAGCGGTCGGGCCAACGTCCTGACTTTC.

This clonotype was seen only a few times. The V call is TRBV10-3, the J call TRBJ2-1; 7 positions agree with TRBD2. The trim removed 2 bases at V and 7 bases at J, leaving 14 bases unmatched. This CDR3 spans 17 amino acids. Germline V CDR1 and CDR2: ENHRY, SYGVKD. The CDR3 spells CAISESDGRPQANEQFF. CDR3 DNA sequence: TGTGCCATCAGTGAGAGTGACGGGAGGCCTCAGGCGAATGAGCAGTTCTTC.

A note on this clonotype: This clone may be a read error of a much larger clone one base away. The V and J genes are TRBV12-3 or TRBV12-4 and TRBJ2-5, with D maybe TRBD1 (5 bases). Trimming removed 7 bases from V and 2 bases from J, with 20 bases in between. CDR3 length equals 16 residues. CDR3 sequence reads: CASTHQMGTGQETQYF. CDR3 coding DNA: TGTGCCAGCACCCACCAAATGGGAACAGGACAAGAGACCCAGTACTTC.

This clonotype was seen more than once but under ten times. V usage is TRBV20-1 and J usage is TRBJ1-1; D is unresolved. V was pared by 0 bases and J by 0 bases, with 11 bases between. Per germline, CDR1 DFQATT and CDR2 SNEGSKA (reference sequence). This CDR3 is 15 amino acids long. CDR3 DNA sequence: TGCAGTGCTAGAGAGGAGTACCTCTTGAACACTGAAGCTTTCTTT. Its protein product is CSAREEYLLNTEAFF.

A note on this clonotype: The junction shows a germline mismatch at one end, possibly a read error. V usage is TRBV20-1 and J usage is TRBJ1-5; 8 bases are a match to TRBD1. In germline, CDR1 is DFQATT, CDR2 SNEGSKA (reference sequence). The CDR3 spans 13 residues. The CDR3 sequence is CSAQGAREQPQHF. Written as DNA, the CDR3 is TGCAGTGCGCAGGGGGCCCGAGAACAGCCTCAGCATTTT.